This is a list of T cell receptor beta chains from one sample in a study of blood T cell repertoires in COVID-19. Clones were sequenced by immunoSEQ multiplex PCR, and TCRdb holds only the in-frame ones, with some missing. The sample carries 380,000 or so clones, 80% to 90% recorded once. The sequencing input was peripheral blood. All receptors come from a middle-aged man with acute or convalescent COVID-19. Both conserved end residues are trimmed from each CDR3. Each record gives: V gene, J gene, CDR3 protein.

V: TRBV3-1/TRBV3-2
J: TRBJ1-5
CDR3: ASSQELGDQPQH

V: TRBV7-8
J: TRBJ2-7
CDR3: ASSQNLAGVSYEQY

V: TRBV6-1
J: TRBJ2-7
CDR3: ASSEDRLSRYEQY

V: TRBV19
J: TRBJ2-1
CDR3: ASSAGTRPGEEQF

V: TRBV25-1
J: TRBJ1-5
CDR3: ASSEGAGNQPQH

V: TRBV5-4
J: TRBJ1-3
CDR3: ASSLAGVNTIY

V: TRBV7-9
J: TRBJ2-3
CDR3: ASSLLGLAGAGDTQY

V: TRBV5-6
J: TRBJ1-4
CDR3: ASSLYGTGSLNEKLF

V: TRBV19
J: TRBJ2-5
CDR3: ASSPGTSGRRRLETQY

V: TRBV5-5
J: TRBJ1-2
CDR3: ASSLRANYGYT

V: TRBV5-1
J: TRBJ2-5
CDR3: ASSSGGAQETQY

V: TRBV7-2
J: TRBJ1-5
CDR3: ASSPSNQPQH

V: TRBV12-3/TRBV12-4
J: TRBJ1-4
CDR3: ASSPRGQKLF

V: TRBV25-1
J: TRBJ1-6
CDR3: ASIQTGRSSPLH

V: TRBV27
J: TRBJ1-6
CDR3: ASSPNQGIGSPLH

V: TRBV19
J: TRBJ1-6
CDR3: ASSISGSSYNSPLH

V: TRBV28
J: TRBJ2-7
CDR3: ASSNGLALYEQY

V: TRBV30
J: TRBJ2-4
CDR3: AWSHKQGPTGNIQY

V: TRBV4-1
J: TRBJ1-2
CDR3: ASSHLQEGYGYT

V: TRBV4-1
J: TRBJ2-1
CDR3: ASSQEQTLAGREF